This entry describes one TCR beta chain. What it recognizes is unknown. The CDR3 is made up of 16 amino acids. CDR1 LNHDA and CDR2 SQIVND come from the germline V gene (reference sequence). V was pared by 4 bases and J by 5 bases, with 10 bases of the junction left unmatched. This entry belongs to a study of vaccination and CD4 T cells after COVID-19. Described treatment: approximately 10-day PBMC culture with coronavirus spike peptide pools or control peptides (ViraFEST assay). Once obtained from cultured CD4+ T cells, the DNA was sequenced using the Oncomine TCR Beta short-read assay. TCRdb redid the calling of the PCR reads with MiXCR, one entry per CDR3 protein. Of approximately 12,000 distinct CDR3 sequences in the sample, roughly 44% were seen once.

The sample taken for sequencing was cultured CD4+ T cells from blood. The chain combines TRBV19 with TRBJ2-5; 10 positions agree with TRBD1. The sequence came from a human donor with COVID-19. CDR3 nucleotides: TGTGCCAGTAGTAAGCCGGGACAGGGGAAAGTGGAGACCCAGTACTTC. Amino acid sequence: CASSKPGQGKVETQYF.